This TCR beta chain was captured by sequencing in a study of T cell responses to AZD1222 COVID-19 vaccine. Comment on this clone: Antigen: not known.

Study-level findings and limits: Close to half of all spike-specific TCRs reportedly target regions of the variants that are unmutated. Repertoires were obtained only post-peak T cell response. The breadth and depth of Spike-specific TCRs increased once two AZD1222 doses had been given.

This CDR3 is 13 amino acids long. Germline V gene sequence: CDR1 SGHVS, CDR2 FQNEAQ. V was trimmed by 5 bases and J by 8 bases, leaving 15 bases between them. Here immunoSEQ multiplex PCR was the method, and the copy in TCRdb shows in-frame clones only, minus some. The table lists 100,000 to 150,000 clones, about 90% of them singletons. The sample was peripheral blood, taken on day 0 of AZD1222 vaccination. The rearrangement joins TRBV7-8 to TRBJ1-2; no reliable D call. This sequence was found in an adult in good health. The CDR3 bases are TGTGCCAGCAGCCCTGGGAGGGCTCAGGGCTACACCTTC. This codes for CASSPGRAQGYTF.